The entry below gives a single T cell receptor beta chain sequence along with its context. An end of the junction does not agree with germline; a read error may underlie this. The sample originates from a study of blood T cells in healthy people across ages. Study overall: For every two T cells, template switching captured about one barcoded beta molecule.

The CDR3 spans 21 residues. From germline, CDR1 is LGHNA and CDR2 YSLEER. It was with a sample-barcoded 5' primer and a J-beta primer mix that a second PCR of about 7 to 12 cycles was run. Carrying 12 random nucleotides, a template-switch adaptor labeled each individual cDNA molecule. The study obtained at least 2.5 million CDR3-containing paired-end reads from every sample. TCRdb called the 5' RACE reads again in MiXCR, with one record for every CDR3 protein. The data show around 900,000 distinct CDR3 sequences, roughly 51% seen once. Each sample had at least 6 million PBMCs isolated. Sequencing input: blood. The chain joins TRBV4-3 to TRBJ2-1; TRBD2 matches at 12 bases. The receptor was derived from a woman aged 55-69 years in good health. CDR3 in amino acids: CASSQETPTSGRIIGYNGQFF. The CDR3, as DNA: TGCGCCAGCAGCCAAGAGACCCCTACTAGCGGGAGGATAATCGGTTACAATGGGCAGTTCTTC.